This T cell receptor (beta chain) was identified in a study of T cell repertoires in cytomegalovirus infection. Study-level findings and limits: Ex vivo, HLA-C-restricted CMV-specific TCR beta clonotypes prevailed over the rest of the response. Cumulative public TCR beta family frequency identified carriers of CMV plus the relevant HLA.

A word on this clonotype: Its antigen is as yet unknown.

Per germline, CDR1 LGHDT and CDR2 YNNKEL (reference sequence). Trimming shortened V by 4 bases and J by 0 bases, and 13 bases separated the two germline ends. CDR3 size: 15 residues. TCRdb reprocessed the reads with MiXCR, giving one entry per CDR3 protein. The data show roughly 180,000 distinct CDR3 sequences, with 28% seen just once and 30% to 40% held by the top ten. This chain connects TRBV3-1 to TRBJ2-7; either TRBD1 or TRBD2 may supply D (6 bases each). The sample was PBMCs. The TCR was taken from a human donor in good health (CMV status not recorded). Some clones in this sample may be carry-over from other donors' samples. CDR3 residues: CASSPEGGNSYEQYF. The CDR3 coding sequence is TGTGCCAGCAGCCCTGAGGGGGGCAACTCCTACGAGCAGTACTTC.